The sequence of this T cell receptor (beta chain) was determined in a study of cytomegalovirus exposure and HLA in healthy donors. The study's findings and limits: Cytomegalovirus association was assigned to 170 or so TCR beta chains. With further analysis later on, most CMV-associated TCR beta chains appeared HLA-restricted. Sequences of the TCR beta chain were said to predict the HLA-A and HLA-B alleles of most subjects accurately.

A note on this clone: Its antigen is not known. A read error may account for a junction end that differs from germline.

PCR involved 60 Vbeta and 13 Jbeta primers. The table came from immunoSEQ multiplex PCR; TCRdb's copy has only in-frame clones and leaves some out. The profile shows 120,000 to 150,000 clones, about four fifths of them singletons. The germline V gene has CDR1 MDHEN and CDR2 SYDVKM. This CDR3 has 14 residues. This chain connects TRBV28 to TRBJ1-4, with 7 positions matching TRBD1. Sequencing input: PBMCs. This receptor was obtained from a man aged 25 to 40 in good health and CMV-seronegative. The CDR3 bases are TGTGCCAGCAGCTCCGGGACAGAGAATGGAAAACTGTTTTTT. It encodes CASSSGTENGKLFF.